This T cell receptor beta chain was documented in a study of blood T cell repertoires in COVID-19. Measured with immunoSEQ multiplex PCR; TCRdb has only the in-frame clones, and not every one. The data hold fewer than 350,000 clones, with less than 95% observed a single time. The CDR3 has 14 residues. V was shortened by 6 bases and J by 7 bases, with 18 bases between the two germline ends. Germline CDR1 is MDHEN and CDR2 is SYDVKM. The sequence derives from a middle-aged man who had been exposed to COVID-19. The rearrangement links TRBV28 to TRBJ1-1, with TRBD1 as a possible D gene (5 bases). Sequencing was done on a sample of PBMCs or T cells enriched from blood (not recorded which). The CDR3 DNA is TGTGCCAGCAGAACCTTGGACAAAAGACTTGAAGCTTTCTTT. It yields the protein CASRTLDKRLEAFF.